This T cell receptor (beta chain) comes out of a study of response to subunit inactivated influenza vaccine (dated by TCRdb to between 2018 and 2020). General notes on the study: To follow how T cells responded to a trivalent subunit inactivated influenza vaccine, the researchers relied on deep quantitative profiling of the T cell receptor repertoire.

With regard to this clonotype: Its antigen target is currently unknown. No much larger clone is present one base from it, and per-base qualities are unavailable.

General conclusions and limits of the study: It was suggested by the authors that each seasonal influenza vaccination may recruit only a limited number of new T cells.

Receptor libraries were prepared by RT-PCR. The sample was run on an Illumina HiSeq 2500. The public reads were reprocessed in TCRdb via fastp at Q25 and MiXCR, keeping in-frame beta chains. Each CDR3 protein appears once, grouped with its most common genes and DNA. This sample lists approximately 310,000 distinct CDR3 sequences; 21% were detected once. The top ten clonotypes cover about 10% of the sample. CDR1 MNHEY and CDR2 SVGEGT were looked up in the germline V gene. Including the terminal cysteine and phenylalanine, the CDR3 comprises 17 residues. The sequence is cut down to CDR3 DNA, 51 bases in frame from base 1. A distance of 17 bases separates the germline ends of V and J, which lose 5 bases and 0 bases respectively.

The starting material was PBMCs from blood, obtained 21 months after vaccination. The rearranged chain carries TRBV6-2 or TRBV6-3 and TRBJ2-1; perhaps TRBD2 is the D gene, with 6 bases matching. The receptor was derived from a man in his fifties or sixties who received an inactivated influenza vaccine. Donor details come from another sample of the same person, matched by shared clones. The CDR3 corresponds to CASSLMGLASSYNEQFF. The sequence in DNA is TGTGCCAGCAGTCTTATGGGGCTAGCGAGCTCCTACAATGAGCAGTTCTTC.